The 14 T cell receptor beta chains reported below all come from one sample, sequenced in a study of T cell responses to AZD1222 COVID-19 vaccine. Clones were read by immunoSEQ multiplex PCR, and TCRdb kept only the in-frame ones, dropping some. The data contain over 90,000 clones, 88% of them seen just once; the ten biggest clones take up about 20%. The sequencing here drew on peripheral blood, taken on day 0 of AZD1222 vaccination. The source is an adult in good health.

The chain joins TRBV19 to TRBJ2-2; a possible D gene is TRBD2 (7 bases). The germline V gene has CDR1 LNHDA and CDR2 SQIVND (reference sequence). The CDR3 length is 18 residues. Between the trimmed V and J ends, which lost 5 bases and 6 bases, there was a span of 25 bases. CDR3 DNA: TGTGCCAGTAGTCCCCGGGGGGCCCAGTTGGTATCGGCCGGGGAGCTGTTTTTT. This gives the protein CASSPRGAQLVSAGELFF.

This clone was picked up one time. This chain joins TRBV11-3 and TRBJ2-1; 9 nucleotides align to TRBD1. The junction had 1 base not matched to a gene; V was cut back by 3 bases and J by 1 base. The germline gives CDR1 SGHNT, CDR2 YENEEA. This CDR3 is 15 amino acids long. This CDR3 is CASSLDRGSYNEQFF. CDR3 DNA: TGTGCCAGCAGCTTGGACAGGGGATCCTACAATGAGCAGTTCTTC.

The CDR3 sequence: CASSYSEEAGEARLGEQYF. In DNA form, the CDR3 reads TGTGCCAGCAGTTACTCGGAAGAGGCGGGAGAAGCGAGATTGGGGGAGCAGTACTTC. The chain carries TRBV6-2 or TRBV6-3 and TRBJ2-7; 7 positions match TRBD2. The V segment lost 0 bases and the J segment 7 bases; nucleotides outside the gene matches: 21. Germline V gene sequence: CDR1 MNHEY, CDR2 SVGEGT. The CDR3 extends over 19 amino acids.

The genes are TRBV7-2 and TRBJ1-2; TRBD1 might be the D (6 bases). The CDR3 length is 15 residues. Germline V CDR1 and CDR2: SGHTA, FQGNSA. V was shortened by 3 bases and J by 2 bases, with 13 bases between the two germline ends. Here the CDR3 reads CASSFSKTGNYGYTF. Written as DNA, the CDR3 is TGTGCCAGCAGCTTCTCCAAGACAGGCAACTATGGCTACACCTTC.

This CDR3 is CASSLASGSWETQYF. CDR3 DNA: TGTGCCAGCAGCTTAGCGAGCGGGAGTTGGGAGACCCAGTACTTC. The chain links TRBV7-2 to TRBJ2-5, with 8 bases lining up with TRBD2. CDR3 length: 15 residues. The junction had 5 bases not matched to a gene; V was cut back by 0 bases and J by 5 bases. Germline V CDR1 and CDR2: SGHTA, FQGNSA.

The chain has TRBV6-4 and TRBJ2-7; 9 bases are a match to TRBD2. Germline V gives CDR1 MRHNA, CDR2 SNTAGT. After removal of 3 bases from V and 4 bases from J, the junction contained 7 bases not matched to a gene. The CDR3 spans 15 residues. The CDR3 region has the DNA TGTGCCAGCAGTGAAATAGCGGGGGCTTTGTACGAGCAGTACTTC. This gives the protein CASSEIAGALYEQYF.

The chain links TRBV4-3 to TRBJ1-2; D gene unclear. Germline assignment: CDR1 LGHNA and CDR2 YSLEER. The V end lost 0 bases, the J end lost 4 bases, and 12 bases lay between the germline ends. The CDR3 consists of 15 residues. The CDR3 loop is CASSQDGVGGYGYTF. DNA of the CDR3: TGCGCCAGCAGCCAAGATGGTGTAGGAGGCTATGGCTACACCTTC.

This clone was picked up one time. J is TRBJ1-2 and V is TRBV29-1; 12 bases map to TRBD1. Germline loops: CDR1 SQVTM, CDR2 ANQGSEA. The CDR3 consists of 17 residues. V dropped 8 bases and J dropped 4; count of bases not matched to a gene: 17. Here the CDR3 DNA reads TGCAGCATCACGGGCGCCGGGACAGGGGGCGTCGGCTATGGCTACACCTTC. It yields the protein CSITGAGTGGVGYGYTF.

The chain employs TRBV7-9 and TRBJ2-5; 7 nucleotides agree with TRBD2. The CDR3 covers 14 residues. CDR1 is SEHNR and CDR2 is FQNEAQ in the germline V gene (reference sequence). Trimming at V came to 6 bases and at J to 2 bases, leaving 6 bases not matched to a gene. CDR3 coding DNA: TGTGCCAGCAGTGGCGGGGGACTTCAAGAGACCCAGTACTTC. Encoded protein: CASSGGGLQETQYF. The full variable domain, rest sourced from reference TRBV7-9 and TRBJ2-5, is DTGVSQNPRHKITKRGQNVTFRCDPISEHNRLYWYRQTLGQGPEFLTYFQNEAQLEKSRLLSDRFSAERPKGSFSTLEIQRTEQGDSAMYLCASSGGGLQETQYFGPGTRLLVL.

This chain uses TRBV28 with TRBJ1-5; TRBD1 agrees at 8 bases. This CDR3 has 14 amino acids. Trimming at V came to 3 bases and at J to 6 bases, leaving 4 bases not matched to a gene. Per the germline V gene, CDR1 is MDHEN and CDR2 is SYDVKM. Here the CDR3 reads CASSFGQGAQPQHF. The DNA of the CDR3 is TGTGCCAGCAGTTTCGGGCAGGGGGCTCAGCCCCAGCATTTT.

This chain uses TRBV19 with TRBJ2-5; maybe TRBD1 (6 bases). The V and J ends lost 5 bases and 2 bases respectively, with 9 bases between them. The CDR3 length is 13 residues. Germline V CDR1 and CDR2: LNHDA, SQIVND (reference sequence). The DNA for the CDR3 is TGTGCCAGTAGTCAAGGGGGTCAAGAGACCCAGTACTTC. It encodes CASSQGGQETQYF.

The rearrangement links TRBV9 to TRBJ2-1; 8 bases match TRBD2. Unmatched junction bases numbered 13, after V lost 4 bases and J lost 1 base. CDR1 and CDR2 from the germline V gene are SGDLS and YYNGEE. The CDR3 length is 18 residues. The CDR3 DNA reads as TGTGCCAGCAGCATTCACTCCGTAGCGGGAACATCCTACAATGAGCAGTTCTTC. It translates to CASSIHSVAGTSYNEQFF.

The rearrangement uses TRBV19 and TRBJ1-1; perhaps TRBD1 as D (6 bases). The germline V gene has CDR1 LNHDA and CDR2 SQIVND (reference sequence). V was trimmed by 4 bases and J by 2 bases, leaving 11 bases between them. The CDR3 extends over 14 amino acids. In DNA form, the CDR3 reads TGTGCCAGTAGTAGAAGACAGGATAACACTGAAGCTTTCTTT. Protein sequence: CASSRRQDNTEAFF.

The J gene is TRBJ1-1, the V gene TRBV18; the D gene is possibly TRBD1 (5 bases). Germline-derived CDR1 and CDR2 are KGHSH and LQKENI. Trimming stripped 6 bases from V and 8 bases from J, with 19 bases between. The CDR3 length is 14 residues. DNA of the CDR3: TGTGCCAGCTCTACCGGGACCACGGGACTAGAAGCTTTCTTT. This sequence encodes CASSTGTTGLEAFF.